The 15 T cell receptor beta chains in this list originate from one sample, sequenced in a study of blood T cell repertoires in COVID-19. Profiling relied on immunoSEQ multiplex PCR, and the TCRdb table lists in-frame clones only, not all of them. The data hold around 170,000 clones, with 84% observed a single time. The source material was peripheral blood. Receptors were obtained from a man aged 18 to 30 with active or convalescent COVID-19.

DNA for the CDR3: TGCGCCAGCAGCTTGAGTCCCAGGGGTCAGACTAATGAAAAACTGTTTTTT. Encoded protein: CASSLSPRGQTNEKLFF. This chain uses TRBV5-1 with TRBJ1-4; a weak D match, TRBD1 (6 bases). V shed 1 base and J shed 2 bases, with 15 bases lying between them. CDR1 and CDR2 (germline): SGHRS, YFSETQ. The CDR3 extends over 17 amino acids.

The J gene is TRBJ1-5, the V gene TRBV5-1; 8 positions match TRBD1. V lost 4 bases and J lost 7; bases outside the gene matches: 10. CDR1 is SGHRS, CDR2 YFSETQ, per germline. CDR3 length: 15 residues. The CDR3 region has the DNA TGCGCCAGCAGCCAGGACAGGGTGGATGAACAGCCCCAGCATTTT. Its protein product is CASSQDRVDEQPQHF.

This clone has just a few counts. The chain recombines TRBV7-2 with TRBJ2-1; D is ambiguous. Trimming removed 2 bases at V and 1 base at J, with 6 bases between. The length of the CDR3 is 14 residues. Germline CDR1 and CDR2: SGHTA and FQGNSA. The DNA for the CDR3 is TGTGCCAGCAGCTTACAGGAATCCTACAATGAGCAGTTCTTC. Translation gives CASSLQESYNEQFF.

The table lists this clone with a count of one. The V and J genes are TRBV30 and TRBJ2-2; no definite D call. Germline V lookup: CDR1 GTSNPN, CDR2 SVGIG (reference sequence). V was trimmed by 0 bases and J by 1 base, leaving 9 bases between them. The CDR3 is made up of 15 amino acids. DNA of the CDR3: TGTGCCTGGAGTGTACAAAGACAGAACACCGGGGAGCTGTTTTTT. Protein: CAWSVQRQNTGELFF.

This sequence joins TRBV5-1 and TRBJ1-4, with a possible D match to TRBD1 (5 bases). The germline gives CDR1 SGHRS, CDR2 YFSETQ. V lost 5 bases to trimming and J lost 3 bases, with 11 bases between them. The CDR3 is 14 residues long. Here the CDR3 DNA reads TGCGCCAGCAGGAGCTCAGGGTCTAATGAAAAACTGTTTTTT. Protein: CASRSSGSNEKLFF. Full variable domain (remainder filled in from reference TRBV5-1 and TRBJ1-4): KAGVTQTPRYLIKTRGQQVTLSCSPISGHRSVSWYQQTPGQGLQFLFEYFSETQRNKGNFPGRFSGRQFSNSRSEMNVSTLELGDSALYLCASRSSGSNEKLFFGSGTQLSVL.

The chain has TRBV11-2 and TRBJ1-1; the D is unclear. The CDR3 contains 13 residues. The germline V gene has CDR1 SGHAT and CDR2 FQNNGV. The V gene lost 1 base and the J gene lost 8 bases, with 11 bases spanning the gap. As DNA, the CDR3 is TGTGCCAGCAGCTTAGGTCGGTCGAAGGAAGCTTTCTTT. Translated, it gives CASSLGRSKEAFF.

The V and J genes are TRBV27 and TRBJ2-3; perhaps TRBD1 as D (5 bases). Germline V gene lookup returns CDR1 MNHEY and CDR2 SMNVEV (reference sequence). Trimming shortened V by 4 bases and J by 1 base, and 9 bases separated the two germline ends. The CDR3 consists of 14 residues. CDR3 protein: CASSWSTGTDTQYF. The CDR3 nucleotides are TGTGCCAGCAGTTGGTCGACAGGCACAGATACGCAGTATTTT.

V usage is TRBV6-1 and J usage is TRBJ1-6; 9 bases match TRBD1. CDR3 length equals 16 residues. Germline loops: CDR1 MNHNS, CDR2 SASEGT. The ends lost 1 base at V and 8 bases at J; junction bases unmatched: 6. CDR3 sequence: CASSEVPGQGDSPLHF. The CDR3 DNA reads as TGTGCCAGCAGTGAAGTTCCGGGACAGGGAGATTCACCCCTCCACTTT.

The chain carries TRBV11-3 and TRBJ2-7, with TRBD2 identical over 7 bases. The CDR3 totals 13 residues. Germline-derived CDR1 and CDR2 are SGHNT and YENEEA. Losses at the gene ends were 5 bases for V and 4 bases for J; bases not matched to a gene: 5. CDR3 bases: TGTGCCAGCAGCAAGGGGAGGGAGTACGAGCAGTACTTC. This sequence encodes CASSKGREYEQYF.

The V and J genes are TRBV2 and TRBJ2-7; 8 bases align to TRBD2. The V and J ends lost 7 bases and 2 bases, in that order; junction bases with no gene match: 13. CDR1 and CDR2 (germline): SNHLY, FYNNEI. This CDR3 has 16 residues. In DNA, the CDR3 is TGTGCCAGCAAGCGGCGGGGGGCCCTAAATCCCTACGAGCAGTACTTC. It encodes CASKRRGALNPYEQYF.

The chain joins TRBV29-1 to TRBJ2-5; 13 bases agree with TRBD2. Germline CDR1 and CDR2: SQVTM and ANQGSEA. The V and J ends lost 1 base and 5 bases, in that order; junction bases with no gene match: 7. The CDR3 contains 16 residues. As DNA, the CDR3 is TGCAGCGTTGAAGCTGGACTAGCGGGAGCTGGGGAGACCCAGTACTTC. Residues: CSVEAGLAGAGETQYF. The full variable domain, completed using reference TRBV29-1 and TRBJ2-5, is SAVISQKPSRDICQRGTSLTIQCQVDSQVTMMFWYRQQPGQSLTLIATANQGSEATYESGFVIDKFPISRPNLTFSTLTVSNMSPEDSSIYLCSVEAGLAGAGETQYFGPGTRLLVL.

The rearrangement uses TRBV27 and TRBJ2-7; tentatively, D is TRBD2 (7 bases). Per the germline V gene, CDR1 is MNHEY and CDR2 is SMNVEV (reference sequence). The CDR3 covers 15 residues. The V and J ends lost 2 bases and 2 bases respectively, with 13 bases between them. In DNA form, the CDR3 reads TGTGCCAGCAGTTTAACGGGGGGCCTTACCTACGAGCAGTACTTC. Translated: CASSLTGGLTYEQYF.

This chain uses TRBV28 with TRBJ1-6; 7 nucleotides align to TRBD1. There are 15 residues in the CDR3. CDR1 MDHEN and CDR2 SYDVKM come from the germline V gene. V was clipped by 1 base and J by 6 bases; unmatched bases: 3. The CDR3 nucleotides read TGTGCCAGCAGTTTATCCGGGACAGTTAATTCACCCCTCCACTTT. It yields the protein CASSLSGTVNSPLHF.

The gene calls are TRBV6-5 and TRBJ2-2; TRBD2 agrees at 8 bases. The CDR3 covers 15 residues. Germline CDR1 is MNHEY and CDR2 is SVGAGI. The V segment lost 6 bases and the J segment 0 bases; nucleotides outside the gene matches: 3. The CDR3 reads CASRRAGANTGELFF. CDR3 bases: TGTGCCAGCAGGAGAGCGGGAGCGAACACCGGGGAGCTGTTTTTT.

The chain couples TRBV16 to TRBJ2-5, with 9 bases identical to TRBD1. This CDR3 is 16 amino acids long. Unmatched junction bases numbered 9, after V lost 3 bases and J lost 4 bases. Germline CDR1 is KGHSY and CDR2 is FQNENV. The chain's CDR3 is CASSQGPGQGRETQYF. CDR3 DNA sequence: TGTGCCAGCAGCCAGGGGCCGGGACAGGGACGAGAGACCCAGTACTTC.